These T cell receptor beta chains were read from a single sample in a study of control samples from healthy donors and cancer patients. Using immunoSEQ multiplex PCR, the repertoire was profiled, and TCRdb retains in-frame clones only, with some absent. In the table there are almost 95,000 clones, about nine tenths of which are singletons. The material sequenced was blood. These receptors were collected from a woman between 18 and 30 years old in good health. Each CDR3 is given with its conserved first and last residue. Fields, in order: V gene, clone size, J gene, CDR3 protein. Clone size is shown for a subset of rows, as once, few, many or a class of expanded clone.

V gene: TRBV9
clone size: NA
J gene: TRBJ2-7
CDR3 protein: CASSVVEGGYEQYF

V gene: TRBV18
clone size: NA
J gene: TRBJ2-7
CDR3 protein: CASSPRTGSYEQYF

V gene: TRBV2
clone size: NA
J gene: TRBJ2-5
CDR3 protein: CASSSSTTQETQYF

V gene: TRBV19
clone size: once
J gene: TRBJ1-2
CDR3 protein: CASSIEAFGRGYGYTF

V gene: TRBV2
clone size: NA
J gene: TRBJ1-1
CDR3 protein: CASSSDSTEAFF

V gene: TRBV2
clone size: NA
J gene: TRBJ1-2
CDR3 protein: CASTTDTTNYGYTF

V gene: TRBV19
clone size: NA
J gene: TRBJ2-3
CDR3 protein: CASSIGSGAEDTQYF

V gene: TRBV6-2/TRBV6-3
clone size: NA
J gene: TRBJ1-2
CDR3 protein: CASSYEGPSYGYTF

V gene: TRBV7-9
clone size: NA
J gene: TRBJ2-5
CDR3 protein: CASSLQGWETQYF

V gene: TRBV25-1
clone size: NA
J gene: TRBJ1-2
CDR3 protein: CASSEGDRDGYTF

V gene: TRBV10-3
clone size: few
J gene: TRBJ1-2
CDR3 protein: CAISGGPENYGYTF

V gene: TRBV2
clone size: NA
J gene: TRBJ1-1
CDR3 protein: CASSVNSPNTEAFF

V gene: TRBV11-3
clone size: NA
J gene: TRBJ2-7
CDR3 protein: CASRSAGGCFEQYF